This TCR beta chain was captured in a study of shared clonotypes between healthy human individuals. Details on this clone: Its antigen is not known.

General study findings and limits: In this cohort, only blood was sampled, and tissue repertoires likely differ. Larger estimated richness was generally recorded for naive subsets relative to memory subsets. It was the non-shared clonotypes that had lower generation probabilities than clonotypes shared by all four donors.

Germline CDR1 reads MNHNY; CDR2 reads SVGAGI (reference sequence). This CDR3 region has 15 residues. V shed 6 bases, J shed 0 bases, and the junction held 6 bases outside the gene matches. The assay ran at deep level. Clones were read by immunoSEQ multiplex PCR, and TCRdb kept only the in-frame ones, dropping some. This table holds 1.5 million to 1.9 million clones, approximately 98% found once. The receptor was isolated from a man under 40 in good health. The J gene is TRBJ2-7, the V gene TRBV6-6; 9 bases line up with TRBD1. The sample comprised naive CD4+ T cells sorted from blood. The subset denotes: CD45RA+ positively selected. The DNA for the CDR3 is TGTGCCAGCAGGACTACAGGGGGCGGCTCCTACGAGCAGTACTTC. Translating gives CASRTTGGGSYEQYF.